This T cell receptor beta chain comes out of a study of T cells after yellow fever vaccination. The J segment lost 0 bases and the V segment lost 2 bases, leaving 2 bases of the junction unmatched. This CDR3 has 15 amino acids. Germline-derived CDR1 and CDR2 are SGHTA and FQGNSA. Points from the study as a whole: There was a small share of clonotypes that showed up in both the CD4 and CD8 compartments. Abundant contaminating clonotypes from the bulk population could appear in FACS-sorted repertoires. Post-booster reappearance was seen for most primary-vaccination clones (about 95% CD4, around 90% CD8).

In TCRdb, the 5' RACE reads were re-called with MiXCR into one record per CDR3 protein. The table records more than 110,000 distinct CDR3 sequences, under 7% of them present only once. This clonotype was detected many times. Its antigen is still unknown. The starting material was CD4+ T cells sorted from PBMCs, obtained 10 days after the yellow fever booster vaccination. This receptor was obtained from a man aged 30 to 45 who received the YFV17D yellow fever vaccine. The rearrangement joins TRBV7-2 to TRBJ2-3; 7 nucleotides agree with TRBD1. The CDR3 region has the DNA TGTGCCAGCAGCTTAAGGGGACAGAGCACAGATACGCAGTATTTT. Its translation: CASSLRGQSTDTQYF.